The 12 T cell receptor beta chains below all came from one sample that was sequenced in a study of Ad26.COV2.S vaccination and SARS-CoV-2 variants. Here immunoSEQ multiplex PCR was the method, and the copy in TCRdb shows in-frame clones only, minus some. Found here are about 350,000 clones, about 87% of them singletons; the top ten hold 6.4%. Treatment described: 15 to 20 received Ad26.COV2.S at low or high dose, single or two shots; about 5 received placebo; per-sample allocation not given. Day 63 after the first injection of vaccine or placebo was the sampling time. The input for sequencing was peripheral blood, taken in a trial of Ad26.COV2.S vaccine versus placebo. The origin of the receptors is a person between 18 and 65 years old who received the Ad26.COV2.S COVID-19 vaccine or a placebo.

V and J are TRBV28 and TRBJ2-7, with D possibly TRBD1 on 5 matching bases. The CDR3 covers 16 residues. V lost 6 bases and J lost 2, with 20 bases in between. The germline CDR1 and CDR2 sequences are MDHEN and SYDVKM. CDR3 protein: CASRGIFTGSPYEQYF. CDR3 coding DNA: TGTGCCAGCAGGGGGATTTTTACAGGTTCCCCCTACGAGCAGTACTTC.

This rearrangement joins TRBV10-3 to TRBJ1-3; 7 bases are a match to TRBD1. This CDR3 has 16 residues. Germline CDR1 is ENHRY and CDR2 is SYGVKD. V shed 3 bases, J shed 3 bases, and the junction held 8 bases outside the gene matches. In nucleotides, the CDR3 is TGTGCCATCAGTGATCTTATGACAGGGAGTGGAAACACCATATATTTT. Its translation: CAISDLMTGSGNTIYF.

The CDR3 loop is CASSSSGDRSPQHF. The CDR3 nucleotides are TGTGCCAGCAGCTCATCTGGGGACAGGTCGCCCCAGCATTTT. This rearrangement joins TRBV27 to TRBJ1-5; 8 nucleotides match TRBD1. The CDR3 sequence is 14 residues long. Per the germline V gene, CDR1 is MNHEY and CDR2 is SMNVEV (reference sequence). The J segment lost 9 bases and the V segment lost 6 bases, leaving 10 bases of the junction unmatched.

The chain recombines TRBV4-1 with TRBJ2-7, with D perhaps TRBD1 (6 bases). CDR3 size: 14 residues. With 5 bases removed from V and 3 bases from J, the gap between germline ends came to 14 bases. The germline V gene has CDR1 MGHRA and CDR2 YSYEKL. The CDR3 here is CASSYRTENYEQYF. The CDR3 nucleotides are TGCGCCAGCAGCTATCGGACAGAAAACTACGAGCAGTACTTC.

The chain joins TRBV14 to TRBJ2-7; D remains unclear. V was trimmed by 4 bases and J by 0 bases, leaving 10 bases between them. Germline CDR1 is SGHDN and CDR2 is FVKESK. The CDR3 covers 14 residues. CDR3 amino acids: CASSRRESSYEQYF. CDR3 in DNA: TGTGCCAGCAGCCGGCGAGAGAGCTCCTACGAGCAGTACTTC.

The chain recombines TRBV2 with TRBJ2-1; possible D gene TRBD2, 5 bases. The CDR3 is 12 residues long. Trimming cost V 6 bases and J 8 bases, with 11 bases left between them. Germline CDR1 SNHLY, CDR2 FYNNEI. The CDR3 loop reads CASRDFNDEQFF. The DNA of the CDR3 is TGTGCCAGCAGGGACTTTAACGATGAGCAGTTCTTC.

The chain is built from TRBV28 and TRBJ1-1; 11 positions agree with TRBD1. The length of the CDR3 is 16 residues. V was pared by 5 bases and J by 1 base, with 6 bases of the junction left unmatched. CDR1 and CDR2 from the germline V gene are MDHEN and SYDVKM. In DNA, the CDR3 is TGTGCCAGCAGTCCCGGGACAGGGGGTAGGAACACTGAAGCTTTCTTT. As protein: CASSPGTGGRNTEAFF.

The chain couples TRBV19 to TRBJ2-7; TRBD1 matches at 9 bases. The ends lost 4 bases at V and 4 bases at J; junction bases unmatched: 11. Germline CDR1 and CDR2: LNHDA and SQIVND (reference sequence). The CDR3 is 16 residues long. The CDR3 here is CASSTRPGTGIYEQYF. The DNA of the CDR3 is TGTGCCAGTAGTACCAGACCCGGGACAGGGATTTACGAGCAGTACTTC.

The chain employs TRBV30 and TRBJ1-2, with D maybe TRBD1 (5 bases). The germline V gene encodes CDR1 GTSNPN and CDR2 SVGIG (reference sequence). There are 11 residues in the CDR3. V was cut by 2 bases and J by 6 bases, with 7 bases left in between. The CDR3 sequence: CAWSRTNGYTF. The CDR3, as DNA: TGTGCCTGGAGTAGGACAAATGGCTACACCTTC. The variable domain in full, with the rest retrieved from reference TRBV30 and TRBJ1-2, is SQTIHQWPATLVQPVGSPLSLECTVEGTSNPNLYWYRQAAGRGLQLLFYSVGIGQISSEVPQNLSASRPQDRQFILSSKKLLLSDSGFYLCAWSRTNGYTFGSGTRLTVV.

This chain connects TRBV10-3 to TRBJ2-2; 7 bases are shared with TRBD1. The CDR3 contains 14 residues. Germline V gene lookup returns CDR1 ENHRY and CDR2 SYGVKD. Losses at the gene ends were 9 bases for V and 4 bases for J; bases not matched to a gene: 8. Here the CDR3 DNA reads TGTGCCATGAGGAACAGGGGAGTCACCGGGGAGCTGTTTTTT. Translation gives CAMRNRGVTGELFF.

This clone was seen just once. V usage is TRBV7-3 and J usage is TRBJ1-4; 7 nucleotides match TRBD1. The V and J ends lost 3 bases and 11 bases, in that order; junction bases with no gene match: 6. The CDR3 loop spans 13 amino acids. Germline CDR1 SGHTA, CDR2 FQGTGA. The CDR3 region is CASSLDRSDKLFF. CDR3 DNA: TGTGCCAGCAGCTTGGACAGGTCCGATAAACTGTTTTTT.

V usage is TRBV27 and J usage is TRBJ1-5; D is perhaps TRBD1 (5 bases). Trimming shortened V by 1 base and J by 6 bases, and 13 bases separated the two germline ends. Germline values: CDR1 MNHEY, CDR2 SMNVEV (reference sequence). The CDR3 loop spans 15 amino acids. CDR3 amino acids: CASSLWGRGGQPQHF. The CDR3, as DNA: TGTGCCAGCAGTTTATGGGGGAGAGGAGGTCAGCCCCAGCATTTT.